One and the same sample provided the 20 T cell receptor beta chains below, sequenced in a study of OX40 agonist ivuxolimab in advanced cancers. Libraries were prepared by immunoSEQ multiplex PCR; TCRdb keeps only in-frame clonotypes and omits some of them. The sample yields tens of thousands of clones, around 90% seen once. The specimen was CD4+ or CD8+ T cells sorted from blood, collected in a trial of the OX40 agonist ivuxolimab. The receptor set was obtained from an adult with an advanced solid tumor such as melanoma, head and neck, liver or kidney cancer.

The chain is built from TRBV9 and TRBJ2-7; the match to TRBD1 covers 10 bases. V lost 0 bases, J lost 2 bases, and 2 bases stayed unmatched. The CDR3 is 15 residues long. Germline lookup yields CDR1 SGDLS and CDR2 YYNGEE. CDR3: CASSVATGGTYEQYF. Written as DNA, the CDR3 is TGTGCCAGCAGCGTAGCGACAGGGGGCACCTACGAGCAGTACTTC.

A single count supports this clone. The rearrangement uses TRBV7-9 and TRBJ2-1, with no clear D. The germline V gene has CDR1 SEHNR and CDR2 FQNEAQ (reference sequence). Trimming stripped 0 bases from V and 7 bases from J, with 1 base between. The CDR3 is 11 residues long. The CDR3 protein is CASSLANEQFF. The DNA of the CDR3 is TGTGCCAGCAGCTTAGCGAATGAGCAGTTCTTC.

The table lists this clone with a count of one. V usage is TRBV27 and J usage is TRBJ2-2; the D gene could be TRBD1 or TRBD2 (5 bases each). The CDR3 totals 16 residues. Germline assignment: CDR1 MNHEY and CDR2 SMNVEV (reference sequence). The V gene lost 4 bases and the J gene lost 2 bases, with 14 bases spanning the gap. CDR3 DNA sequence: TGTGCCAGCAGTTCCTTCCCGGGACCCAACACCGGGGAGCTGTTTTTT. It specifies CASSSFPGPNTGELFF.

The chain recombines TRBV4-1 with TRBJ2-3; D is undetermined. V gave up 1 base and J gave up 7 bases, with 15 bases separating them. Per the germline V gene, CDR1 is MGHRA and CDR2 is YSYEKL. The CDR3 has 15 amino acids. The chain's CDR3 is CASSQVVGGSYTQYF. In DNA form, the CDR3 reads TGCGCCAGCAGCCAAGTTGTGGGTGGCTCCTATACGCAGTATTTT.

The chain joins TRBV7-9 to TRBJ2-7; 10 nucleotides line up with TRBD2. The CDR3 length is 15 residues. The V segment lost 5 bases and the J segment 3 bases; nucleotides outside the gene matches: 7. From germline, CDR1 is SEHNR and CDR2 FQNEAQ (reference sequence). DNA for the CDR3: TGTGCCAGCAGCCATAGCGGGGGGACTAACTACGAGCAGTACTTC. Encoded protein: CASSHSGGTNYEQYF.

The chain recombines TRBV9 with TRBJ2-7; D may be TRBD1 or TRBD2 (5 bases each). Germline V gives CDR1 SGDLS, CDR2 YYNGEE. Trimming left V 7 bases short and J 3 bases short, with 20 bases between. The length of the CDR3 is 15 residues. The CDR3 nucleotides read TGTGCCAGCTCCCCTCGGCAGGCGAGGGGCTACGAGCAGTACTTC. This encodes CASSPRQARGYEQYF.

This clone showed up just once. This chain links TRBV7-2 with TRBJ1-2, with a tentative D call TRBD1 (6 bases). Germline CDR1 SGHTA, CDR2 FQGNSA. CDR3 size: 13 residues. The V end was cut by 5 bases, the J end by 4 bases, with 11 bases between. Here the CDR3 reads CASSHEGGYGYTF. Written as DNA, the CDR3 is TGTGCCAGCAGCCACGAAGGGGGCTATGGCTACACCTTC.

The V gene is TRBV6-5, the J gene TRBJ1-2, with 8 bases fitting TRBD1. The CDR3 totals 13 residues. V was clipped by 2 bases and J by 8 bases; unmatched bases: 4. Germline CDR1 is MNHEY and CDR2 is SVGAGI. The CDR3 reads CASSYGTGPGYTF. CDR3 DNA sequence: TGTGCCAGCAGTTACGGGACAGGCCCCGGCTACACCTTC.

V is TRBV28 and J is TRBJ2-4, with TRBD1 identical over 7 bases. Germline trimming cut 3 bases from V and 6 bases from J; bases unmatched to any gene: 2. The germline V gene has CDR1 MDHEN and CDR2 SYDVKM. The CDR3 totals 13 residues. The CDR3 DNA is TGTGCCAGCAGTTTGGGACAGAGAAACATTCAGTACTTC. This translates into CASSLGQRNIQYF.

The chain recombines TRBV6-5 with TRBJ2-3, with D possibly being TRBD1 or TRBD2 (5 bases each). V gave up 2 bases and J gave up 2 bases, with 11 bases separating them. Germline loops: CDR1 MNHEY, CDR2 SVGAGI. The CDR3 contains 15 residues. CDR3 residues: CASSYEGRYTDTQYF. The DNA for the CDR3 is TGTGCCAGCAGTTACGAGGGACGGTACACAGATACGCAGTATTTT.

The gene calls are TRBV27 and TRBJ2-2; D is perhaps TRBD1 (6 bases). Germline CDR1 and CDR2: MNHEY and SMNVEV (reference sequence). The CDR3 has 16 residues. The ends were cut back, 2 bases at V and 3 bases at J, with 13 bases in the middle. In nucleotides, the CDR3 is TGTGCCAGCAGTTTAACCCCAGGGGAATACACCGGGGAGCTGTTTTTT. This sequence encodes CASSLTPGEYTGELFF.

To note about this clone: Other DNA sequences in this specimen translate into the identical CDR3. This chain joins TRBV6-5 and TRBJ1-1; no reliable D call. The germline CDR1 and CDR2 sequences are MNHEY and SVGAGI. The CDR3 loop spans 11 amino acids. V lost 6 bases, J lost 1 base, and 3 bases lay in between. The CDR3 coding sequence is TGTGCCAGCAGAACGAACACTGAAGCTTTCTTT. This sequence encodes CASRTNTEAFF.

The chain joins TRBV6-1 to TRBJ1-1; 10 nucleotides line up with TRBD1. The CDR3 runs 16 residues. The germline CDR1 and CDR2 sequences are MNHNS and SASEGT. With 1 base clipped from V and 5 bases from J, the junction kept 7 bases outside the gene matches. CDR3 coding DNA: TGTGCCAGCAGTGAAGGGAGGACAGGGGGTTGGACTGAAGCTTTCTTT. Its translation is CASSEGRTGGWTEAFF.

The rearrangement joins TRBV10-3 to TRBJ2-3; a weak D match, TRBD2 (5 bases). The CDR3 totals 19 residues. Germline V CDR1 and CDR2: ENHRY, SYGVKD. Trimming stripped 4 bases from V and 2 bases from J, with 25 bases between. CDR3 in amino acids: CAISAGWTKLGKDTDTQYF. The DNA of the CDR3 is TGTGCCATCAGTGCCGGTTGGACGAAACTAGGGAAGGACACAGATACGCAGTATTTT.

The CDR3, as DNA: TGTGCCAGCAGTTTAGTGGACAGGGTGTCGAACACCGGGGAGCTGTTTTTT. It translates to CASSLVDRVSNTGELFF. This chain uses TRBV28 with TRBJ2-2; 8 bases align to TRBD1. The CDR3 runs to 17 residues. Germline V gene sequence: CDR1 MDHEN, CDR2 SYDVKM. The V segment lost 2 bases and the J segment 0 bases; nucleotides outside the gene matches: 5.

This chain connects TRBV27 to TRBJ2-7; D may correspond to TRBD1 or TRBD2 (5 bases each). Germline V gene data show CDR1 as MNHEY and CDR2 as SMNVEV (reference sequence). There are 15 residues in the CDR3. The germline V and J ends were trimmed by 6 bases and 4 bases, with 19 bases remaining between them. In DNA form, the CDR3 reads TGTGCCAGCAGCCCGATCCCAGGGACGGGGTACGAGCAGTACTTC. It codes for CASSPIPGTGYEQYF.

V and J are TRBV14 and TRBJ2-7; D is uncertain. There are 18 residues in the CDR3. From germline, CDR1 is SGHDN and CDR2 FVKESK. The V and J ends lost 3 bases and 4 bases respectively, with 25 bases between them. Here the CDR3 DNA reads TGTGCCAGCAGCCACGACGCCCGACTCCCGAATTTTGGTTACGAGCAGTACTTC. Amino acid sequence: CASSHDARLPNFGYEQYF. Full variable domain (missing parts from reference TRBV14 and TRBJ2-7): EAGVTQFPSHSVIEKGQTVTLRCDPISGHDNLYWYRRVMGKEIKFLLHFVKESKQDESGMPNNRFLAERTGGTYSTLKVQPAELEDSGVYFCASSHDARLPNFGYEQYFGPGTRLTVT.

The chain links TRBV7-6 to TRBJ1-2; 7 bases fit TRBD1. V shed 5 bases and J 4 bases; nucleotides not matched to a gene: 10. CDR3 length equals 15 residues. CDR1 and CDR2 from the germline V gene are SGHVS and FNYEAQ. DNA of the CDR3: TGTGCCAGCAGCGGCCTCTCAGGGGACAGCTATGGCTACACCTTC. Translating it yields CASSGLSGDSYGYTF.

V is TRBV11-2 and J is TRBJ1-6; D gene uncertain. This CDR3 has 13 residues. CDR1 SGHAT and CDR2 FQNNGV come from the germline V gene. Trimming removed 2 bases from V and 7 bases from J, with 6 bases in between. As DNA, the CDR3 is TGTGCCAGCAGCTTAAGAGGAAATTCACCCCTCCACTTT. Translation gives CASSLRGNSPLHF.

The gene calls are TRBV4-1 and TRBJ1-2; TRBD1 aligns across 10 bases. CDR1 is MGHRA and CDR2 is YSYEKL in the germline V gene. With V trimmed by 4 bases and J by 7 bases, 9 bases remained unmatched. CDR3 length equals 15 residues. The CDR3 here is CASSLLPGQGSGYTF. In DNA, the CDR3 is TGCGCCAGCAGCCTACTTCCGGGACAGGGGAGTGGCTACACCTTC.